This is a list of T cell receptor beta chains from one sample in a study of B cell selection in AIRE deficiency. TCRdb's copy holds only in-frame clones and misses some; the assay was immunoSEQ multiplex PCR. The repertoire consists of fewer than 25,000 clones, with about 95% occurring once and the leading ten covering approximately 0.17%. Material: CD4+CD127+ conventional T cells sorted from PBMCs. The receptors shown here come from a human donor in good health. Each CDR3 is given with its conserved first and last residue. Fields, in order: D gene, J gene, V gene, clone size, CDR3 DNA, CDR3 protein. The D gene is left open where the match is weak. Not all rows give a size; the values are once, few, many and, for expanded clones, a class.

d_call: NA; j_call: TRBJ1-2; v_call: TRBV19; clone_size: NA; cdr3_nt: TGTGCCAGTAGTTCAATCGCCGGACGGCTAGATAACTATGGCTACACCTTC; cdr3_aa: CASSSIAGRLDNYGYTF
d_call: NA; j_call: TRBJ2-7; v_call: TRBV6-5; clone_size: once; cdr3_nt: TGTGCCAGCCGTCGCCAGGGCTCCTACGAGCAGTACTTC; cdr3_aa: CASRRQGSYEQYF
d_call: NA; j_call: TRBJ2-3; v_call: TRBV19; clone_size: NA; cdr3_nt: TGTGCCAGTAGTGTAGAACAGGGTTCCCCCCGCACAGATACGCAGTATTTT; cdr3_aa: CASSVEQGSPRTDTQYF
d_call: TRBD1; j_call: TRBJ2-1; v_call: TRBV5-1; clone_size: NA; cdr3_nt: TGCGCCAGCTCAACAGGGGACGAAAAACGGAATGAGCAGTTCTTC; cdr3_aa: CASSTGDEKRNEQFF
d_call: NA; j_call: TRBJ2-5; v_call: TRBV2; clone_size: NA; cdr3_nt: TGTGCCAGCAGCCCGTTGCGGGGGCCCCAAGAGACCCAGTACTTC; cdr3_aa: CASSPLRGPQETQYF
d_call: TRBD1; j_call: TRBJ1-1; v_call: TRBV11-2; clone_size: once; cdr3_nt: TGTGCCAGCAGCGATCCTAGGACAGGCGACATTAAAGCTTTCTTT; cdr3_aa: CASSDPRTGDIKAFF
d_call: TRBD1; j_call: TRBJ1-2; v_call: TRBV7-3; clone_size: NA; cdr3_nt: TGTGCCAGCAGCTTAACCCGAACAGGGGACTACACCTTC; cdr3_aa: CASSLTRTGDYTF
d_call: NA; j_call: TRBJ1-2; v_call: TRBV30; clone_size: NA; cdr3_nt: TGTGCCTGGAGTGGACAGGTGGAGGAGGGCTACACCTTC; cdr3_aa: CAWSGQVEEGYTF
d_call: TRBD2; j_call: TRBJ2-3; v_call: TRBV5-1; clone_size: NA; cdr3_nt: TGCGCCAGCAGCTTACGGGGGGATGCGGCAGATACGCAGTATTTT; cdr3_aa: CASSLRGDAADTQYF
d_call: NA; j_call: TRBJ1-1; v_call: TRBV5-1; clone_size: NA; cdr3_nt: TGCGCCAGCAGCTTGAACGGACATCAAGGGGCTGAAGCTTTCTTT; cdr3_aa: CASSLNGHQGAEAFF
d_call: TRBD1; j_call: TRBJ2-7; v_call: TRBV18; clone_size: NA; cdr3_nt: TGTGCCAGCTCTCTGGGGACAGAGACCTACGAGCAGTACTTC; cdr3_aa: CASSLGTETYEQYF
d_call: NA; j_call: TRBJ1-5; v_call: TRBV7-9; clone_size: NA; cdr3_nt: TGTGCCAGCAGCTTAGGAGGTCAGGGAGGCCAGCCCCAGCATTTT; cdr3_aa: CASSLGGQGGQPQHF
d_call: NA; j_call: TRBJ1-1; v_call: TRBV18; clone_size: NA; cdr3_nt: TGTGCCAGCTCAAAAGTGGGTTTGAACACTGAAGCTTTCTTT; cdr3_aa: CASSKVGLNTEAFF
d_call: TRBD2; j_call: TRBJ2-2; v_call: TRBV7-2; clone_size: NA; cdr3_nt: TGTGCCAGCGGAACTAGCGGAACGAACACCGGGGAGCTGTTTTTT; cdr3_aa: CASGTSGTNTGELFF
d_call: NA; j_call: TRBJ2-7; v_call: TRBV7-8; clone_size: NA; cdr3_nt: TGTGCCAGCAGCCGCAGCAGAGACGAGCAGTACTTC; cdr3_aa: CASSRSRDEQYF
d_call: TRBD1; j_call: TRBJ2-7; v_call: TRBV6-5; clone_size: NA; cdr3_nt: TGTGCCAGCAGTTACGGGGACAGGGTTTACGAGCAGTACTTC; cdr3_aa: CASSYGDRVYEQYF
d_call: NA; j_call: TRBJ1-2; v_call: TRBV21-1; clone_size: NA; cdr3_nt: TGTGCCAGCAGCAAAGATCCGGGAAAATATGGCTACACCTTC; cdr3_aa: CASSKDPGKYGYTF
d_call: NA; j_call: TRBJ2-3; v_call: TRBV10-3; clone_size: NA; cdr3_nt: TGTGCCATCAGGGGGGGTATCGGAAAGAACTACTCAGATACGCAGTATTTT; cdr3_aa: CAIRGGIGKNYSDTQYF
d_call: NA; j_call: TRBJ1-1; v_call: TRBV6-4; clone_size: NA; cdr3_nt: TGTGCCAGCAGAGCGACAGCTCTCACCGGTGCTGAAGCTTTCTTT; cdr3_aa: CASRATALTGAEAFF
d_call: NA; j_call: TRBJ2-7; v_call: TRBV7-2; clone_size: NA; cdr3_nt: TGTGCCAGCAGTCCGGGCTTCGCCTACGAGCAGTACTTC; cdr3_aa: CASSPGFAYEQYF
d_call: NA; j_call: TRBJ2-3; v_call: TRBV5-1; clone_size: NA; cdr3_nt: TGCGCCAGCAGCTTGGCCGCGGGGGCTGTCACAGATACGCAGTATTTT; cdr3_aa: CASSLAAGAVTDTQYF
d_call: NA; j_call: TRBJ2-2; v_call: TRBV10-3; clone_size: NA; cdr3_nt: TGTGCCATCAGCGCAGGGGTGTGGACCGGGGAGCTGTTTTTT; cdr3_aa: CAISAGVWTGELFF
d_call: NA; j_call: TRBJ1-2; v_call: TRBV20-1; clone_size: NA; cdr3_nt: TGCAGTGCTTACAGGGCCTGGGGCTACACCTTC; cdr3_aa: CSAYRAWGYTF
d_call: NA; j_call: TRBJ1-5; v_call: TRBV6-1; clone_size: NA; cdr3_nt: TGTGCCAGCAGGGGGACCGAATATCAGCCCCAGCATTTT; cdr3_aa: CASRGTEYQPQHF
d_call: NA; j_call: TRBJ2-3; v_call: TRBV25-1; clone_size: NA; cdr3_nt: TGTGCCAGCAGGAGGGAGCTATTGGGTACGCAGTATTTT; cdr3_aa: CASRRELLGTQYF
d_call: NA; j_call: TRBJ2-2; v_call: TRBV18; clone_size: NA; cdr3_nt: TGTGCCAGCTGGCCGGACAGCTTCAACACCGGGGAGCTGTTTTTT; cdr3_aa: CASWPDSFNTGELFF
d_call: NA; j_call: TRBJ1-3; v_call: TRBV7-8; clone_size: NA; cdr3_nt: TGTGCCAGCAGCCTTAGCTCTGGAAACACCATATATTTT; cdr3_aa: CASSLSSGNTIYF
d_call: TRBD1; j_call: TRBJ2-5; v_call: TRBV7-9; clone_size: NA; cdr3_nt: TGTGCCAGCAGCTTCGGACAGGTCCAAGAGACCCAGTACTTC; cdr3_aa: CASSFGQVQETQYF
d_call: NA; j_call: TRBJ1-6; v_call: TRBV6-4; clone_size: once; cdr3_nt: TGTGCCAGCAGAATAACAGGAAGCGGGGATAATTCACCCCTCCACTTT; cdr3_aa: CASRITGSGDNSPLHF
d_call: TRBD2; j_call: TRBJ2-5; v_call: TRBV2; clone_size: NA; cdr3_nt: TGTGCCAGCGGGGGACTAGCAGAAGCGGCCCAGTACTTC; cdr3_aa: CASGGLAEAAQYF
d_call: NA; j_call: TRBJ2-1; v_call: TRBV29-1; clone_size: NA; cdr3_nt: TGCAGCGTCGGACGTTTGTTGTCCTACAATGAGCAGTTCTTC; cdr3_aa: CSVGRLLSYNEQFF
d_call: NA; j_call: TRBJ1-1; v_call: TRBV7-9; clone_size: NA; cdr3_nt: TGTGCCAGCAGCCAAGGGACCGTTGCCACTGAAGCTTTCTTT; cdr3_aa: CASSQGTVATEAFF
d_call: NA; j_call: TRBJ2-7; v_call: TRBV28; clone_size: NA; cdr3_nt: TGTGCCAGCAGTCCAGAAACAGGGAACTACGAGCAGTACTTC; cdr3_aa: CASSPETGNYEQYF
d_call: NA; j_call: TRBJ1-4; v_call: TRBV5-1; clone_size: NA; cdr3_nt: TGCGCCAGCAGCACGGGACCCGTTGCAACTAATGAAAAACTGTTTTTT; cdr3_aa: CASSTGPVATNEKLFF
d_call: NA; j_call: TRBJ1-3; v_call: TRBV11-2; clone_size: NA; cdr3_nt: TGTGCCAGCAGCAAAGAAGGGTATGCTGGAAACACCATATATTTT; cdr3_aa: CASSKEGYAGNTIYF
d_call: TRBD1; j_call: TRBJ2-7; v_call: TRBV5-1; clone_size: NA; cdr3_nt: TGCGCCAGCAGCTTGGTGTTAGGGGGCAACGAGCAGTACTTC; cdr3_aa: CASSLVLGGNEQYF
d_call: NA; j_call: TRBJ2-1; v_call: TRBV6-4; clone_size: NA; cdr3_nt: TGTGCCAGCAGCAAGGAGGGCAGGGAGAATGAGCAGTTCTTC; cdr3_aa: CASSKEGRENEQFF
d_call: TRBD2; j_call: TRBJ2-5; v_call: TRBV7-6; clone_size: NA; cdr3_nt: TGTGCCAGCAGCTTAGCCCAGATACTAGCGGGGGGGTTACACTTC; cdr3_aa: CASSLAQILAGGLHF
d_call: NA; j_call: TRBJ2-1; v_call: TRBV5-1; clone_size: NA; cdr3_nt: TGCGCCAGCATGCTCGGGATCCTAGGGGATGAGCAGTTCTTC; cdr3_aa: CASMLGILGDEQFF
d_call: NA; j_call: TRBJ2-3; v_call: TRBV2; clone_size: NA; cdr3_nt: TGTGCCAGCAGTGAAAGGCGGGCTAGCACAGATACGCAGTATTTT; cdr3_aa: CASSERRASTDTQYF
d_call: TRBD1; j_call: TRBJ1-6; v_call: TRBV7-9; clone_size: once; cdr3_nt: TGTGCCAGCAGCCCGACAGGGATTGAAAGCTCCTATAATTCACCCCTCCACTTT; cdr3_aa: CASSPTGIESSYNSPLHF
d_call: TRBD1; j_call: TRBJ2-3; v_call: TRBV2; clone_size: NA; cdr3_nt: TGTGCCAGCAGCCCGGACAGGGCCCCAGATACGCAGTATTTT; cdr3_aa: CASSPDRAPDTQYF